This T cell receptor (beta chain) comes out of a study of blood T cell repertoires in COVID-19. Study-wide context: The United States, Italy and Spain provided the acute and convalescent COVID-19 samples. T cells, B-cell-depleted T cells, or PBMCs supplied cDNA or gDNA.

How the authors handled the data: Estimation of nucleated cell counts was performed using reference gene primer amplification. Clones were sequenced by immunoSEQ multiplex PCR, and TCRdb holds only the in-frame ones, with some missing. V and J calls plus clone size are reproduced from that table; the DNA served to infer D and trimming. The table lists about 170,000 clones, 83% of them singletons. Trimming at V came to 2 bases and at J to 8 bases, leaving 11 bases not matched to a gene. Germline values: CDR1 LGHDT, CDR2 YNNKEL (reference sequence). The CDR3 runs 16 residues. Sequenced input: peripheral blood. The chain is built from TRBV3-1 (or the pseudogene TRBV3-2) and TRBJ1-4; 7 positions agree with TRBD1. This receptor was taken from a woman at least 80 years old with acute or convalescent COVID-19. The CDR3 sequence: CASSQMVLQGREKLFF. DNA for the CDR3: TGTGCCAGCAGCCAAATGGTTCTACAGGGGCGGGAAAAACTGTTTTTT.